These T cell receptor beta chains were read from a single sample in a study of PD-1 blockade in classical Hodgkin lymphoma. Only in-frame clones appear in the TCRdb table, and some are missing; sequencing was by immunoSEQ multiplex PCR. This table holds about 100,000 clones, roughly 88% found once. The source material was peripheral blood mononuclear cells (PBMCs), sampled at baseline. Source of these receptors: a human donor with classical Hodgkin lymphoma. CDR3s include the opening cysteine and the closing phenylalanine or tryptophan. D genes are given only for firm matches. The size field is filled for only some rows; it gives once, few, many or a size class.

CDR3 protein: CASSLTAGSYTGELFF
CDR3 DNA: TGCGCCAGCAGCTTGACCGCTGGGTCATACACCGGGGAGCTGTTTTTT
clone size: .
J gene: TRBJ2-2
CDR3 length: 16
D gene: .
V gene: TRBV5-1

CDR3 protein: CASSVGAGSYEQYF
CDR3 DNA: TGTGCCAGCAGCGTAGGCGCGGGAAGTTACGAGCAGTACTTC
clone size: .
J gene: TRBJ2-7
CDR3 length: 14
D gene: .
V gene: TRBV9

CDR3 protein: CASSILDGNYGYTF
CDR3 DNA: TGTGCCAGCAGCATACTGGACGGGAACTATGGCTACACCTTC
clone size: .
J gene: TRBJ1-2
CDR3 length: 14
D gene: .
V gene: TRBV7-8

CDR3 protein: CASSFRQGRWETQYF
CDR3 DNA: TGTGCCAGCAGCTTCCGACAGGGGCGGTGGGAGACCCAGTACTTC
clone size: .
J gene: TRBJ2-5
CDR3 length: 15
D gene: TRBD1
V gene: TRBV5-1

CDR3 protein: CASSQDDPRMDTQYF
CDR3 DNA: TGTGCCAGCAGCCAAGACGACCCCCGGATGGATACGCAGTATTTT
clone size: .
J gene: TRBJ2-3
CDR3 length: 15
D gene: .
V gene: TRBV5-5

CDR3 protein: CSVASEPYEQYF
CDR3 DNA: TGCAGCGTTGCCTCAGAGCCCTACGAGCAGTACTTC
clone size: few
J gene: TRBJ2-7
CDR3 length: 12
D gene: .
V gene: TRBV29-1

CDR3 protein: CASSSDRDNNEKLFF
CDR3 DNA: TGTGCCAGCAGCTCGGACAGGGATAATAATGAAAAACTGTTTTTT
clone size: .
J gene: TRBJ1-4
CDR3 length: 15
D gene: TRBD1
V gene: TRBV7-2

CDR3 protein: CASSISTGARKLFF
CDR3 DNA: TGTGCCAGTAGTATTTCGACAGGCGCCCGAAAACTGTTTTTT
clone size: .
J gene: TRBJ1-4
CDR3 length: 14
D gene: .
V gene: TRBV19

CDR3 protein: CASSDIRQTNEKLFF
CDR3 DNA: TGTGCCAGCAGTGATATTAGGCAAACTAATGAAAAACTGTTTTTT
clone size: .
J gene: TRBJ1-4
CDR3 length: 15
D gene: .
V gene: TRBV2

CDR3 protein: CASSPVGRRNQPQHF
CDR3 DNA: TGTGCCAGCTCACCGGTGGGACGGAGAAATCAGCCCCAGCATTTT
clone size: .
J gene: TRBJ1-5
CDR3 length: 15
D gene: .
V gene: TRBV18

CDR3 protein: CASSATGEGTEAFF
CDR3 DNA: TGTGCCAGCAGTGCCACAGGGGAGGGCACTGAAGCTTTCTTT
clone size: .
J gene: TRBJ1-1
CDR3 length: 14
D gene: TRBD1
V gene: TRBV27

CDR3 protein: CASSGLSSYEQYF
CDR3 DNA: TGTGCCAGCTCGGGGCTGAGCTCCTACGAGCAGTACTTC
clone size: .
J gene: TRBJ2-7
CDR3 length: 13
D gene: .
V gene: TRBV6-6

CDR3 protein: CASRAGISGNTIYF
CDR3 DNA: TGTGCCAGCAGGGCCGGAATCTCTGGAAACACCATATATTTT
clone size: .
J gene: TRBJ1-3
CDR3 length: 14
D gene: .
V gene: TRBV2

CDR3 protein: CASSRDHTDTQYF
CDR3 DNA: TGTGCCAGCTCGCGGGACCACACAGATACGCAGTATTTT
clone size: .
J gene: TRBJ2-3
CDR3 length: 13
D gene: .
V gene: TRBV2

CDR3 protein: CASSVGQGSSGNTIYF
CDR3 DNA: TGTGCCAGCAGCGTCGGACAGGGAAGCTCTGGAAACACCATATATTTT
clone size: .
J gene: TRBJ1-3
CDR3 length: 16
D gene: TRBD1
V gene: TRBV9

CDR3 protein: CATSDWTGGDPYEQYF
CDR3 DNA: TGTGCCACCAGCGACTGGACAGGGGGCGATCCCTACGAGCAGTACTTC
clone size: .
J gene: TRBJ2-7
CDR3 length: 16
D gene: TRBD1
V gene: TRBV15

CDR3 protein: CAWQWGRGNSPLHF
CDR3 DNA: TGTGCCTGGCAATGGGGCAGGGGGAATTCACCCCTCCACTTT
clone size: .
J gene: TRBJ1-6
CDR3 length: 14
D gene: TRBD1
V gene: TRBV30

CDR3 protein: CAIRPGQGALGQYF
CDR3 DNA: TGTGCCATCAGGCCGGGACAGGGGGCGCTTGGTCAGTACTTC
clone size: .
J gene: TRBJ2-7
CDR3 length: 14
D gene: TRBD1
V gene: TRBV10-3

CDR3 protein: CASATPLEQFF
CDR3 DNA: TGTGCCAGCGCGACTCCCCTAGAGCAGTTCTTC
clone size: .
J gene: TRBJ2-1
CDR3 length: 11
D gene: .
V gene: TRBV28

CDR3 protein: CASSPRPGQGISGNTIYF
CDR3 DNA: TGTGCCAGTAGCCCACGGCCCGGACAGGGTATTTCTGGAAACACCATATATTTT
clone size: .
J gene: TRBJ1-3
CDR3 length: 18
D gene: TRBD1
V gene: TRBV19

CDR3 protein: CASSTEDYEQFF
CDR3 DNA: TGCGCCAGCAGCACCGAGGACTATGAGCAGTTCTTC
clone size: .
J gene: TRBJ2-1
CDR3 length: 12
D gene: .
V gene: TRBV5-1

CDR3 protein: CASSLGSGAYEQYF
CDR3 DNA: TGTGCCAGCAGCTTAGGATCGGGCGCCTACGAGCAGTACTTC
clone size: once
J gene: TRBJ2-7
CDR3 length: 14
D gene: .
V gene: TRBV7-8

CDR3 protein: CASSPGTSATDTQYF
CDR3 DNA: TGTGCCAGTAGTCCTGGGACTAGCGCGACAGATACGCAGTATTTT
clone size: medium-sized
J gene: TRBJ2-3
CDR3 length: 15
D gene: TRBD2
V gene: TRBV19

CDR3 protein: CASSTRHRDYRNEQFF
CDR3 DNA: TGTGCCAGTAGTACCCGTCATCGGGACTACAGAAATGAGCAGTTCTTC
clone size: .
J gene: TRBJ2-1
CDR3 length: 16
D gene: TRBD2
V gene: TRBV19

CDR3 protein: CASSGLAGSTDTQYF
CDR3 DNA: TGTGCCAGCAGCGGACTAGCGGGAAGCACAGATACGCAGTATTTT
clone size: .
J gene: TRBJ2-3
CDR3 length: 15
D gene: TRBD2
V gene: TRBV11-2

CDR3 protein: CASSPQGGGGHEQYF
CDR3 DNA: TGTGCCAGCAGCCCCCAGGGAGGAGGGGGGCACGAGCAGTACTTC
clone size: .
J gene: TRBJ2-7
CDR3 length: 15
D gene: .
V gene: TRBV7-8

CDR3 protein: CASSVGGLRLSGYTF
CDR3 DNA: TGTGCCAGCAGCGTAGGGGGGCTTCGGCTAAGTGGCTACACCTTC
clone size: .
J gene: TRBJ1-2
CDR3 length: 15
D gene: .
V gene: TRBV9

CDR3 protein: CASSGGQKTNEKLFF
CDR3 DNA: TGTGCCAGCAGCGGGGGCCAGAAGACTAATGAAAAACTGTTTTTT
clone size: .
J gene: TRBJ1-4
CDR3 length: 15
D gene: .
V gene: TRBV5-6